Given below is one T cell receptor (beta chain) in context. The source of the sample is a study of blood T cell repertoires in COVID-19. At the level of the study: T cells, B-cell-depleted T cells, or PBMCs supplied cDNA or gDNA.

Methods used by the authors: How many nucleated cells were present was estimated from reference gene primer amplification. Produced via immunoSEQ multiplex PCR; TCRdb's table is partial and in-frame only. V and J calls and clone size come straight from that table; D and trimming were deduced from the DNA. This sample has some 510,000 clones, with approximately 88% found just once. The participants were between 18 and 89 years old and came from roughly 24 US areas. Participants had their cohort set by participant-reported clinical history. CDR3 size: 15 residues. The V gene end was trimmed by 2 bases and the J gene end by 3 bases; junction bases not matched to a gene: 6. From germline, CDR1 is MNHEY and CDR2 SMNVEV (reference sequence).

The clonotype comes from a woman in her forties who had recovered from COVID-19. Sequencing was performed on PBMCs or T cells enriched from blood (not recorded which). The chain is built from TRBV27 and TRBJ1-1; 7 positions match TRBD1. CDR3 sequence: CASSLGAGGYTEAFF. As DNA, the CDR3 is TGTGCCAGCAGTTTAGGGGCAGGGGGATACACTGAAGCTTTCTTT.